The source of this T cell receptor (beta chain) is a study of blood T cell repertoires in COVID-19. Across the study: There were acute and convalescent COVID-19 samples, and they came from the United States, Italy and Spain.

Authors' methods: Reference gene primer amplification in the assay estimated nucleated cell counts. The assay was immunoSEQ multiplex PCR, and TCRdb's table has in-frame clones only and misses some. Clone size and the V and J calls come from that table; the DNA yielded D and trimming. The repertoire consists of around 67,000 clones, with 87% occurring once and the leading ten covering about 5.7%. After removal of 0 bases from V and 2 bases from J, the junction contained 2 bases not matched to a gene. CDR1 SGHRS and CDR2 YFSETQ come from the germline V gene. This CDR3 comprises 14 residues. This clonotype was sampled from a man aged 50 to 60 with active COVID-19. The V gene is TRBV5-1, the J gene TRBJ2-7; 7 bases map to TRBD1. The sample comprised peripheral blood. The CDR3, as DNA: TGCGCCAGCAGCTTGGAAGGGGGCCCCTACGAGCAGTACTTC. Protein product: CASSLEGGPYEQYF.